Each of the 32 T cell receptor beta chains below was sequenced from the same sample in a study of cytomegalovirus exposure and HLA in healthy donors. It was with 60 Vbeta and 13 Jbeta primers that the PCR ran. Data came from immunoSEQ multiplex PCR; TCRdb stores just in-frame clones and leaves some out. The sample records about 31,000 clones, 65% to 70% being singletons. What was sequenced was PBMCs. Receptors were obtained from a man aged 35 to 55 in good health and CMV-seropositive.

V is TRBV9 and J is TRBJ2-5; D may be TRBD1 (6 bases). The CDR3 consists of 14 residues. Germline loops: CDR1 SGDLS, CDR2 YYNGEE. Deletions cut 7 bases from V and 5 bases from J, with 18 bases between. CDR3 nucleotide sequence: TGTGCCAGCTCTCGGACAGTACTGCGGGAGACCCAGTACTTC. It encodes CASSRTVLRETQYF.

This clone was recorded once. The chain carries TRBV12-5 and TRBJ2-3; D unresolved. Germline V CDR1 and CDR2: LGHNT, FRNRAP. V dropped 6 bases and J dropped 5 bases, with 9 bases sitting between them. The CDR3 runs to 12 residues. The CDR3 here is CASGPPGDTQYF. The CDR3 DNA reads TGTGCTAGTGGCCCACCGGGAGATACGCAGTATTTT.

The gene calls are TRBV27 and TRBJ1-2; D is uncertain. Germline assignment: CDR1 MNHEY and CDR2 SMNVEV (reference sequence). V was pared by 5 bases and J by 0 bases, with 10 bases between. This CDR3 spans 14 amino acids. CDR3 sequence (DNA): TGTGCCAGCAGTAAAAGCGGGTCTAACTATGGCTACACCTTC. Translating gives CASSKSGSNYGYTF.

The chain is built from TRBV11-2 and TRBJ2-1; no definite D call. CDR3 size: 13 residues. CDR1 SGHAT and CDR2 FQNNGV come from the germline V gene. Trimming stripped 1 base from V and 3 bases from J, with 4 bases between. In DNA form, the CDR3 reads TGTGCCAGCAGCTTAGGACACTACAATGAGCAGTTCTTC. It translates to CASSLGHYNEQFF.

The CDR3 here is CASSLRDRLSETQYF. The CDR3 nucleotides are TGTGCCAGCAGTTTACGGGACAGGCTTTCGGAGACCCAGTACTTC. The chain links TRBV27 to TRBJ2-5; TRBD1 agrees at 8 bases. Trimming took 2 bases from V and 5 from J; bases not matched to a gene: 7. The CDR3 is made up of 15 amino acids. Germline V gene sequence: CDR1 MNHEY, CDR2 SMNVEV (reference sequence).

The sample holds a few counts of this clone. The chain carries TRBV28 and TRBJ1-2, with unresolved D. Germline loops: CDR1 MDHEN, CDR2 SYDVKM. V shed 7 bases and J shed 2 bases, with 20 bases lying between them. CDR3 length: 16 residues. CDR3 protein: CASTNLYSLWNYGYTF. CDR3 in DNA: TGTGCCAGCACCAACCTCTACTCCCTCTGGAACTATGGCTACACCTTC.

The J gene is TRBJ2-7, the V gene TRBV5-1; 9 nucleotides match TRBD1. The CDR3 totals 14 residues. CDR1 SGHRS and CDR2 YFSETQ come from the germline V gene. V trimming: 7 bases; J trimming: 5 bases; junction bases outside the gene matches: 10. CDR3: CASHPGQGTDEQYF. CDR3 coding DNA: TGCGCCAGCCACCCGGGACAGGGTACTGACGAGCAGTACTTC.

This clone was detected once. V and J are TRBV9 and TRBJ2-5, with D perhaps matching TRBD1 (6 bases). The J call may be incorrect, as the DNA end agrees better with TRBJ2-7. The germline V gene encodes CDR1 SGDLS and CDR2 YYNGEE. The CDR3 spans 14 residues. CDR3 sequence (DNA): TGTGCCAGCAGCGAAGGGACAAGCTCCTACGAGCAGTACTTC. Encoded protein: CASSEGTSSYEQYF.

The rearrangement joins TRBV5-1 to TRBJ1-1, with D unresolved. Germline lookup yields CDR1 SGHRS and CDR2 YFSETQ. V was trimmed by 0 bases and J by 0 bases, leaving 3 bases between them. The CDR3 spans 13 residues. CDR3 in DNA: TGCGCCAGCAGCTTGGCCGTGAACACTGAAGCTTTCTTT. This sequence encodes CASSLAVNTEAFF.

The chain couples TRBV7-9 to TRBJ1-2, with TRBD1 identical over 8 bases. The J segment lost 8 bases and the V segment lost 3 bases, leaving 8 bases of the junction unmatched. This CDR3 contains 14 residues. From germline, CDR1 is SEHNR and CDR2 FQNEAQ (reference sequence). The CDR3 coding sequence is TGTGCCAGCAGCTTGAATGCAGGGGGCGAGGGCTACACCTTC. As protein: CASSLNAGGEGYTF.

This rearrangement joins TRBV28 to TRBJ1-6, with 7 bases that match TRBD1. Trimming at V came to 1 base and at J to 7 bases, leaving 1 base not matched to a gene. CDR1 and CDR2 from the germline V gene are MDHEN and SYDVKM. This CDR3 comprises 14 residues. The CDR3 DNA is TGTGCCAGCAGTTTATCCAGGGGGAATTCACCCCTCCACTTT. This sequence encodes CASSLSRGNSPLHF.

The chain couples TRBV6-1 to TRBJ2-1, with D possibly matching TRBD2 (7 bases). V lost 10 bases, J lost 7 bases, and 14 bases lay in between. This CDR3 contains 12 residues. Germline V gives CDR1 MNHNS, CDR2 SASEGT. CDR3 nucleotide sequence: TGTGCCACCAGCCGGGGGGCGAATGAGCAGTTCTTC. Encoded protein: CATSRGANEQFF.

V is TRBV5-1 and J is TRBJ2-5, with a possible D match to TRBD2 (6 bases). Germline values: CDR1 SGHRS, CDR2 YFSETQ. V was shortened by 1 base and J by 1 base, with 8 bases between the two germline ends. The CDR3 has 14 amino acids. The DNA for the CDR3 is TGCGCCAGCAGCTTGACTAGCTTCCAAGAGACCCAGTACTTC. It encodes CASSLTSFQETQYF.

This chain connects TRBV7-9 to TRBJ2-1; 8 bases line up with TRBD1. In germline, CDR1 is SEHNR, CDR2 FQNEAQ (reference sequence). The CDR3 loop spans 17 amino acids. J lost 0 bases, V lost 5 bases, and 9 bases had no gene match. This chain's CDR3 is CASSQGWQGASYNEQFF. CDR3 nucleotides: TGTGCCAGCAGCCAAGGGTGGCAGGGGGCCTCCTACAATGAGCAGTTCTTC.

The chain recombines TRBV11-2 with TRBJ2-7, with unresolved D. Germline values: CDR1 SGHAT, CDR2 FQNNGV. Trimming removed 5 bases at V and 5 bases at J, with 16 bases between. The CDR3 has 14 amino acids. The CDR3 DNA sequence: TGTGCCAGCAGCCCAAATCCTAGTCGGGACGAGCAGTACTTC. It codes for CASSPNPSRDEQYF.

The chain uses TRBV4-1 and TRBJ1-6, with D unresolved. Germline-derived CDR1 and CDR2 are MGHRA and YSYEKL. The CDR3 has 16 amino acids. V dropped 4 bases and J dropped 0 bases, with 10 bases sitting between them. CDR3 nucleotide sequence: TGCGCCAGCAGCCTCCAACACAGCTCCTATAATTCACCCCTCCACTTT. This translates into CASSLQHSSYNSPLHF.

The J gene is TRBJ1-6, the V gene TRBV6-1; tentatively, D is TRBD1 (5 bases). In germline, CDR1 is MNHNS, CDR2 SASEGT. V lost 3 bases and J 9 bases, leaving 12 bases between the germline ends. The CDR3 extends over 14 amino acids. CDR3 DNA sequence: TGTGCCAGCAGTGATATGCAGGGTCGTTCACCCCTCCACTTT. Translating it yields CASSDMQGRSPLHF.

The chain employs TRBV1 and TRBJ1-6. TRBV1 is an annotated pseudogene. This CDR3 is 13 amino acids long. CDR3 sequence reads: CTSSHLLNSPLHF. The DNA for the CDR3 is TGCACCAGCAGCCACCTTCTAAATTCACCCCTCCACTTT.

The CDR3 nucleotides are TGTGCCAGCAGACCAGCGGCTTATTCCACAGATACGCAGTATTTT. As protein: CASRPAAYSTDTQYF. This chain joins TRBV6-4 and TRBJ2-3; possible D gene TRBD2, 5 bases. The V and J ends lost 6 bases and 2 bases respectively, with 15 bases between them. Germline CDR1 reads MRHNA; CDR2 reads SNTAGT. The CDR3 covers 15 residues.

The chain has TRBV10-1 and TRBJ1-2; unclear D gene. CDR3 size: 12 residues. The germline V gene encodes CDR1 WNHNN and CDR2 SYGVQD (reference sequence). The germline V and J ends were trimmed by 5 bases and 4 bases, with 8 bases remaining between them. CDR3 DNA: TGCGCCAGCAGTAGCCGGTTCTATGGCTACACCTTC. It yields the protein CASSSRFYGYTF.

The genes are TRBV7-3 and TRBJ2-1; 8 bases agree with TRBD2. The CDR3 length is 15 residues. Germline-derived CDR1 and CDR2 are SGHTA and FQGTGA. Trimming cost V 1 base and J 4 bases; bases outside gene matches: 3. CDR3: CASSLSSSGYNEQFF. The CDR3 DNA is TGTGCCAGCAGCTTAAGTTCTAGCGGGTACAATGAGCAGTTCTTC.

V is TRBV11-3 and J is TRBJ2-1; D uncertain. Germline V lookup: CDR1 SGHNT, CDR2 YENEEA. V lost 1 base, J lost 0 bases, and 4 bases lay in between. The CDR3 extends over 14 amino acids. This CDR3 reads CASSLGVSYNEQFF. CDR3 nucleotide sequence: TGTGCCAGCAGCTTAGGCGTCTCCTACAATGAGCAGTTCTTC.

The gene calls are TRBV6-1 and TRBJ2-7, with 8 positions matching TRBD1. CDR1 MNHNS and CDR2 SASEGT come from the germline V gene. J lost 0 bases, V lost 7 bases, and 5 bases had no gene match. The length of the CDR3 is 14 residues. CDR3 residues: CASTLTGASYEQYF. The CDR3 DNA reads TGTGCCAGCACCCTGACAGGGGCCTCCTACGAGCAGTACTTC.

V gene TRBV6-4 combines with J gene TRBJ1-6; 7 bases are a match to TRBD1. Germline CDR1 MRHNA, CDR2 SNTAGT. CDR3 length: 13 amino acids. The J segment lost 6 bases and the V segment lost 6 bases, leaving 2 bases of the junction unmatched. The CDR3 DNA is TGTGCCAGCAGGACAGGGACTAATTCACCCCTCCACTTT. It translates to CASRTGTNSPLHF.

The J gene is TRBJ2-5, the V gene TRBV15, with 7 bases aligning to TRBD1. The CDR3 covers 13 residues. V lost 1 base and J lost 14; bases outside the gene matches: 10. CDR1 and CDR2 (germline): LNHNV, YYDKDF (reference sequence). The chain's CDR3 is CATSRGTDRAAYF. The CDR3 nucleotides read TGTGCCACCAGCAGAGGGACTGACAGGGCCGCCTACTTC.

The rearrangement links TRBV19 to TRBJ2-3; 14 bases fit TRBD2. Germline V lookup: CDR1 LNHDA, CDR2 SQIVND (reference sequence). The CDR3 loop spans 20 amino acids. Trimming at V came to 1 base and at J to 0 bases, leaving 9 bases not matched to a gene. CDR3 DNA sequence: TGTGCCAGTAGTATAGGTCGGGGGACTAGCGGGGGCCCTAGCACAGATACGCAGTATTTT. Residues: CASSIGRGTSGGPSTDTQYF.

The chain couples TRBV5-5 to TRBJ1-1; D perhaps matches TRBD1 (5 bases). Germline assignment: CDR1 SGHKS and CDR2 YYEKEE (reference sequence). CDR3 length: 12 residues. V lost 4 bases to trimming and J lost 7 bases, with 11 bases between them. The CDR3 loop is CASSPTGFEAFF. The CDR3 DNA reads as TGTGCCAGCAGCCCTACAGGATTTGAAGCTTTCTTT.

This chain joins TRBV5-1 and TRBJ2-7; D not certain. Trimming removed 0 bases from V and 7 bases from J, with 14 bases in between. Germline CDR1 and CDR2: SGHRS and YFSETQ. The CDR3 totals 14 residues. CDR3 sequence: CASSLVGSSSEQYF. The CDR3 DNA is TGCGCCAGCAGCTTGGTCGGCAGTTCTAGTGAGCAGTACTTC.

V gene TRBV5-1 combines with J gene TRBJ2-1; possibly TRBD2 for D (7 bases). Trimming shortened V by 4 bases and J by 9 bases, and 14 bases separated the two germline ends. Germline CDR1 and CDR2: SGHRS and YFSETQ. The CDR3 covers 13 residues. CDR3 sequence reads: CASSGSGEGEQFF. In DNA form, the CDR3 reads TGCGCCAGCAGCGGGTCAGGGGAGGGTGAGCAGTTCTTC.

The J gene is TRBJ2-3, the V gene TRBV4-1; no reliable D call. Deletions cut 5 bases from V and 2 bases from J, with 20 bases between. The germline CDR1 and CDR2 sequences are MGHRA and YSYEKL. This CDR3 contains 17 residues. In DNA, the CDR3 is TGCGCCAGCAGCAATCCGGCGTGGCTGGAGCACACAGATACGCAGTATTTT. This encodes CASSNPAWLEHTDTQYF.

This clone was seen once. The chain is built from TRBV6-5 and TRBJ1-2, with a tentative D call TRBD1 (5 bases). Germline-derived CDR1 and CDR2 are MNHEY and SVGAGI. The CDR3 is 15 residues long. Trimming stripped 6 bases from V and 7 bases from J, with 21 bases between. The CDR3 bases are TGTGCCAGCAGCCCTATCGGGGGGACTGATCGTGGCTACACCTTC. Its translation is CASSPIGGTDRGYTF.

The V call is TRBV28, the J call TRBJ1-5; TRBD1 is a possible D gene (6 bases). CDR1 and CDR2 from the germline V gene are MDHEN and SYDVKM. V lost 7 bases, J lost 2 bases, and 15 bases lay in between. The CDR3 runs to 15 residues. CDR3 nucleotide sequence: TGTGCCAGCAACAGGGAGGGCCTAGGCAATCAGCCCCAGCATTTT. Translating it yields CASNREGLGNQPQHF.